The clone carrying this TCR beta chain was picked up many times. No antigen is known for it. This record belongs to a study of spatial heterogeneity in lung cancer. Study as a whole: The study consistently detected more beta-chain than alpha-chain sequences.

Time point specified: sample taken at primary tumor resection. The input material, whole RNA from tumor, nontumor lung or frozen PBMC, was sequenced unsorted. The donors, fewer than 90 patients with untreated early-stage non-small cell lung cancer, provided the samples. Germline V gene data show CDR1 as LGHDT and CDR2 as YNNKEL (reference sequence). The CDR3 length is 14 residues. The V gene lost 0 bases and the J gene lost 10 bases, with 13 bases spanning the gap. Whole-study results and caveats: Detection of ubiquitous tumor TCRs in blood was higher at resection than follow-up.

A single record per CDR3 protein comes from TCRdb applying MiXCR to the 5' RACE reads. The sample consists of some 85,000 distinct CDR3 sequences, approximately 20% of them appearing once. Sequencing used PBMCs, obtained at surgery. The receptor comes from a male donor with early-stage non-small cell lung cancer. The chain is built from TRBV3-1 and TRBJ2-1; weak D call: TRBD2 (5 bases). CDR3 loop: CASSQETGLREQFF. The CDR3 nucleotides are TGTGCCAGCAGCCAAGAGACCGGACTCCGGGAGCAGTTCTTC.